Listed here are 32 T cell receptor beta chains from one sample, sequenced in a study of shared T cell receptors in the human thymus. Sequenced by immunoSEQ multiplex PCR; TCRdb stores in-frame clones only, minus some. The sample holds 630,000 or so clones; around 87% are singletons and the top ten take roughly 0.0087%. This sample also belongs to another study, concerning human thymus T cells.

Material for sequencing was thymocytes. These receptors all stem from a boy under two years old with a congenital heart defect.

This chain joins TRBV19 and TRBJ2-5, with 8 bases matching TRBD1. CDR1 is LNHDA, CDR2 SQIVND, per germline (reference sequence). Trimming removed 6 bases from V and 5 bases from J; junction bases left unmatched: 8. The length of the CDR3 is 14 residues. CDR3 loop: CASREAQGDETQYF. The CDR3 DNA reads TGTGCCAGTAGGGAGGCACAGGGGGATGAGACCCAGTACTTC.

The CDR3 DNA reads TGCGCCAGCAGTCAATCGGATCGATTCGACAGATACTATGGCTACACCTTC. Translating it yields CASSQSDRFDRYYGYTF. The chain joins TRBV23-1 to TRBJ1-2; D is possibly TRBD1 (5 bases). TRBV23-1 is assigned to the ORF class and has an uncertain function. This CDR3 is 17 amino acids long. The ends were cut back, 0 bases at V and 3 bases at J, with 17 bases in the middle.

The chain couples TRBV30 to TRBJ1-5; 8 nucleotides match TRBD1. The CDR3 extends over 17 amino acids. Per germline, CDR1 GTSNPN and CDR2 SVGIG (reference sequence). V shed 0 bases, J shed 0 bases, and the junction held 7 bases outside the gene matches. The CDR3 reads CAWSVGTGDFSNQPQHF. Here the CDR3 DNA reads TGTGCCTGGAGTGTAGGGACAGGCGATTTTAGCAATCAGCCCCAGCATTTT.

This chain uses TRBV5-6 with TRBJ1-3, with 8 bases fitting TRBD1. The CDR3 extends over 15 amino acids. V lost 4 bases and J lost 3; bases outside the gene matches: 6. Germline loops: CDR1 SGHDT, CDR2 YYEEEE. CDR3 DNA: TGTGCCAGCAGCCCGACAGGGGTGGATGGAAACACCATATATTTT. Translated: CASSPTGVDGNTIYF. Full variable domain (remainder filled in from reference TRBV5-6 and TRBJ1-3): DAGVTQSPTHLIKTRGQQVTLRCSPKSGHDTVSWYQQALGQGPQFIFQYYEEEERQRGNFPDRFSGHQFPNYSSELNVNALLLGDSALYLCASSPTGVDGNTIYFGEGSWLTVV.

The genes are TRBV14 and TRBJ2-7, with D possibly matching TRBD1 (6 bases). Germline-derived CDR1 and CDR2 are SGHDN and FVKESK. Trimming removed 0 bases at V and 2 bases at J, with 11 bases between. The CDR3 loop spans 15 amino acids. For the CDR3, the DNA is TGTGCCAGCAGCCAAGAGGACAGACTTACCTACGAGCAGTACTTC. It is translated as CASSQEDRLTYEQYF.

This clone has only a few counts. The chain uses TRBV4-3 and TRBJ1-1; 7 bases align to TRBD1. V shed 5 bases, J shed 1 base, and the junction held 13 bases outside the gene matches. This CDR3 comprises 17 residues. From germline, CDR1 is LGHNA and CDR2 YSLEER. CDR3 amino acids: CASSGGSRGPENTEAFF. The CDR3 DNA reads TGCGCCAGCAGCGGGGGGTCAAGGGGGCCGGAGAACACTGAAGCTTTCTTT.

Written as DNA, the CDR3 is TGTGCCAGTAGTATTGGCTACCGGGGACAAGAGACCCAGTACTTC. It yields the protein CASSIGYRGQETQYF. V usage is TRBV19 and J usage is TRBJ2-5; the D gene is possibly TRBD2 (5 bases). This CDR3 has 15 amino acids. CDR1 is LNHDA and CDR2 is SQIVND in the germline V gene (reference sequence). V lost 3 bases to trimming and J lost 2 bases, with 13 bases between them.

The V gene is TRBV27, the J gene TRBJ2-5, with D perhaps TRBD2 (6 bases). CDR3 size: 14 residues. V was shortened by 3 bases and J by 4 bases, with 12 bases between the two germline ends. CDR1 and CDR2 from the germline V gene are MNHEY and SMNVEV (reference sequence). CDR3 sequence (DNA): TGTGCCAGCAGTTTTAGGCGGGATGGAGAGACCCAGTACTTC. Translating it yields CASSFRRDGETQYF.

The CDR3 coding sequence is TGTGCCAGCATTCGGGACACCCAAGCCAAAAACATTCAGTACTTC. This encodes CASIRDTQAKNIQYF. The chain employs TRBV2 and TRBJ2-4; possibly TRBD1 for D (6 bases). Germline assignment: CDR1 SNHLY and CDR2 FYNNEI. The CDR3 runs to 15 residues. Trimming removed 7 bases at V and 0 bases at J, with 13 bases between.

Only one count was recorded for this clone. The J gene is TRBJ2-7, the V gene TRBV27; TRBD2 might be the D (5 bases). Germline V gene sequence: CDR1 MNHEY, CDR2 SMNVEV (reference sequence). Trimming removed 5 bases at V and 3 bases at J, with 17 bases between. This CDR3 has 15 residues. CDR3 coding DNA: TGTGCCAGCAGTCGAAAGGAGAGGACTCACTACGAGCAGTACTTC. Residues: CASSRKERTHYEQYF.

The chain employs TRBV10-3 and TRBJ2-1; 9 bases align to TRBD2. This CDR3 has 16 residues. The trim removed 0 bases at V and 11 bases at J, leaving 11 bases unmatched. Germline values: CDR1 ENHRY, CDR2 SYGVKD. The CDR3 reads CAISESVTSGPGKQFF. The CDR3 nucleotides are TGTGCCATCAGTGAGTCGGTGACTAGCGGACCCGGGAAGCAGTTCTTC.

The rearrangement joins TRBV5-6 to TRBJ2-2; TRBD1 is a possible D gene (7 bases). CDR1 and CDR2 (germline): SGHDT, YYEEEE. The CDR3 runs to 18 residues. The V end lost 2 bases, the J end lost 0 bases, and 17 bases lay between the germline ends. As DNA, the CDR3 is TGTGCCAGCAGCTTAGGACAGGAGGGGGACCCGAACACCGGGGAGCTGTTTTTT. This sequence encodes CASSLGQEGDPNTGELFF.

The rearrangement joins TRBV6-5 to TRBJ1-6, with a possible D match to TRBD1 (6 bases). The CDR3 runs 13 residues. Germline V gene data show CDR1 as MNHEY and CDR2 as SVGAGI. The V end lost 6 bases, the J end lost 10 bases, and 13 bases lay between the germline ends. The CDR3, as DNA: TGTGCCAGCAGACACAGGGAAAGATCACCCCTCCACTTT. It encodes CASRHRERSPLHF.

The chain combines TRBV4-2 with TRBJ2-7, with D perhaps TRBD1 (5 bases). V gave up 3 bases and J gave up 3 bases, with 9 bases separating them. Germline loops: CDR1 LGHNA, CDR2 YNFKEQ. The CDR3 has 13 amino acids. The DNA of the CDR3 is TGTGCCAGCAGCCATGGACAAAACTACGAGCAGTACTTC. It encodes CASSHGQNYEQYF.

The rearrangement joins TRBV27 to TRBJ1-2; D is perhaps TRBD1 (6 bases). The CDR3 sequence is 14 residues long. Per the germline V gene, CDR1 is MNHEY and CDR2 is SMNVEV (reference sequence). The V end lost 5 bases, the J end lost 5 bases, and 15 bases lay between the germline ends. CDR3 in DNA: TGTGCCAGCAGTCCACAGGGTTTGCGGTATGGCTACACCTTC. This gives the protein CASSPQGLRYGYTF.

The V call is TRBV28, the J call TRBJ2-1; TRBD2 agrees at 13 bases. Germline V gene data show CDR1 as MDHEN and CDR2 as SYDVKM. The CDR3 length is 20 residues. V shed 1 base and J 0 bases; nucleotides not matched to a gene: 9. The CDR3: CASSLFPGLAGEDSYNEQFF. Written as DNA, the CDR3 is TGTGCCAGCAGTTTATTCCCCGGACTAGCGGGGGAGGACTCCTACAATGAGCAGTTCTTC.

This chain joins TRBV19 and TRBJ2-1, with D possibly TRBD2 on 7 matching bases. Trimming cost V 4 bases and J 9 bases, with 19 bases left between them. The length of the CDR3 is 15 residues. Germline lookup yields CDR1 LNHDA and CDR2 SQIVND (reference sequence). CDR3 protein: CASSSQGREMGEQFF. The CDR3 DNA reads TGTGCCAGTAGTAGTCAGGGGCGGGAGATGGGTGAGCAGTTCTTC.

The chain carries TRBV29-1 and TRBJ2-7; no definite D call. The V and J ends lost 6 bases and 6 bases respectively, with 18 bases between them. This CDR3 has 13 amino acids. Per the germline V gene, CDR1 is SQVTM and CDR2 is ANQGSEA. CDR3 DNA sequence: TGCAGCGTCCCCAATCACCGGGTGTGCGAGCAGTACTTC. Residues: CSVPNHRVCEQYF.

The chain links TRBV7-8 to TRBJ2-4, with TRBD1 as a possible D gene (6 bases). The CDR3 has 16 amino acids. V lost 5 bases to trimming and J lost 0 bases, with 14 bases between them. Germline CDR1 SGHVS, CDR2 FQNEAQ. CDR3 coding DNA: TGTGCCAGCAGCCCGACAGGCCGGATAGCCAAAAACATTCAGTACTTC. Amino acids: CASSPTGRIAKNIQYF.

This chain uses TRBV11-3 with TRBJ2-5; 9 nucleotides agree with TRBD1. CDR1 is SGHNT, CDR2 YENEEA, per germline. The junction had 11 bases not matched to a gene; V was cut back by 1 base and J by 5 bases. The CDR3 covers 17 residues. CDR3 amino acids: CASSLVTGGLLWETQYF. Here the CDR3 DNA reads TGTGCCAGCAGCTTAGTAACAGGGGGCCTTTTGTGGGAGACCCAGTACTTC.

The rearrangement joins TRBV27 to TRBJ2-7; 7 positions match TRBD1. CDR1 MNHEY and CDR2 SMNVEV come from the germline V gene (reference sequence). The length of the CDR3 is 15 residues. With 6 bases clipped from V and 3 bases from J, the junction kept 11 bases outside the gene matches. The CDR3 protein is CASSLRRQGIYEQYF. The CDR3 nucleotides are TGTGCCAGCAGCCTCCGAAGACAGGGTATCTACGAGCAGTACTTC.

V gene TRBV9 combines with J gene TRBJ2-3, with 14 positions matching TRBD2. The germline CDR1 and CDR2 sequences are SGDLS and YYNGEE. After removal of 4 bases from V and 1 base from J, the junction contained 5 bases not matched to a gene. The CDR3 runs to 17 residues. The CDR3 loop reads CASSSRLAGGRTDTQYF. The CDR3 DNA sequence: TGTGCCAGCAGCTCTCGACTAGCGGGAGGGCGCACAGATACGCAGTATTTT. The full variable domain, its missing parts supplied by reference TRBV9 and TRBJ2-3, is DSGVTQTPKHLITATGQRVTLRCSPRSGDLSVYWYQQSLDQGLQFLIQYYNGEERAKGNILERFSAQQFPDLHSELNLSSLELGDSALYFCASSSRLAGGRTDTQYFGPGTRLTVL.

The chain links TRBV29-1 to TRBJ2-2; TRBD1 aligns across 10 bases. Germline V gene lookup returns CDR1 SQVTM and CDR2 ANQGSEA. The junction had 8 bases not matched to a gene; V was cut back by 0 bases and J by 1 base. This CDR3 has 18 amino acids. This CDR3 reads CSVEDAGQGLLNTGELFF. The CDR3, as DNA: TGCAGCGTTGAAGATGCGGGACAGGGGCTTTTGAACACCGGGGAGCTGTTTTTT.

The chain joins TRBV5-6 to TRBJ2-5; 9 nucleotides align to TRBD1. From germline, CDR1 is SGHDT and CDR2 YYEEEE. Trimming removed 4 bases from V and 5 bases from J; junction bases left unmatched: 6. This CDR3 has 14 amino acids. Here the CDR3 DNA reads TGTGCCAGCAGCCGTGGACAGGGGCGGGAGACCCAGTACTTC. This gives the protein CASSRGQGRETQYF.

The chain uses TRBV11-1 and TRBJ2-6; tentatively, D is TRBD1 (6 bases). The CDR3 runs 17 residues. V lost 1 base and J 0 bases, leaving 10 bases between the germline ends. Germline V gene lookup returns CDR1 SGHAT and CDR2 FQDESV (reference sequence). The CDR3 region has the DNA TGTGCCAGCAGCTTAGTAGGACAGATCTCTGGGGCCAACGTCCTGACTTTC. It is translated as CASSLVGQISGANVLTF.

The rearrangement uses TRBV29-1 and TRBJ2-3; D perhaps matches TRBD2 (7 bases). Germline V CDR1 and CDR2: SQVTM, ANQGSEA. Between the trimmed V and J ends, which lost 2 bases and 7 bases, there was a span of 16 bases. The CDR3 has 14 residues. The CDR3 reads CSVETQAGAYTQYF. As DNA, the CDR3 is TGCAGCGTTGAAACTCAGGCGGGGGCTTATACGCAGTATTTT.

This chain joins TRBV5-3 and TRBJ1-5; 9 bases are shared with TRBD1. TRBV5-3 is known as an ORF, though its function is uncertain. The V segment lost 1 base and the J segment 7 bases; nucleotides outside the gene matches: 12. The CDR3 has 17 residues. The CDR3 sequence is CARSLLWGQGLEQPQHF. In DNA form, the CDR3 reads TGTGCCAGAAGCTTGCTATGGGGACAGGGACTAGAGCAGCCCCAGCATTTT.

About this clone itself: The same CDR3 arises from other DNA sequences in this sample as well. The chain links TRBV27 to TRBJ2-4; TRBD2 might be the D (6 bases). Germline CDR1 is MNHEY and CDR2 is SMNVEV (reference sequence). The CDR3 runs to 15 residues. Trimming removed 3 bases from V and 1 base from J, with 10 bases in between. The CDR3 spells CASSFGGRAKNIQYF. CDR3 coding DNA: TGTGCCAGCAGTTTCGGGGGAAGGGCCAAAAACATTCAGTACTTC.

This chain links TRBV28 with TRBJ2-7; tentatively, D is TRBD1 (7 bases). There are 14 residues in the CDR3. V lost 6 bases and J 1 base, leaving 13 bases between the germline ends. In germline, CDR1 is MDHEN, CDR2 SYDVKM. The CDR3 sequence is CASRVAGQSYEQYF. CDR3 DNA sequence: TGTGCCAGCAGGGTGGCGGGACAGTCCTACGAGCAGTACTTC.

The J gene is TRBJ1-3, the V gene TRBV4-1; maybe TRBD1 (6 bases). CDR1 is MGHRA and CDR2 is YSYEKL in the germline V gene. The CDR3 length is 16 residues. V lost 0 bases and J lost 4, with 13 bases in between. CDR3 in DNA: TGCGCCAGCAGCCAAGATAACAGGGCGGGCGGAAACACCATATATTTT. Translating it yields CASSQDNRAGGNTIYF.

CDR3 bases: TGTGCCAGCAGGAACGACAGGGGGAGTAACTATGGCTACACCTTC. It encodes CASRNDRGSNYGYTF. J is TRBJ1-2 and V is TRBV6-5; 9 positions agree with TRBD1. This CDR3 has 15 amino acids. Germline CDR1 reads MNHEY; CDR2 reads SVGAGI. Unmatched junction bases numbered 6, after V lost 6 bases and J lost 1 base.

The V gene is TRBV5-4, the J gene TRBJ2-1; 11 nucleotides agree with TRBD2. In germline, CDR1 is SGHNT, CDR2 YYREEE (reference sequence). The CDR3 totals 14 residues. The junction had 3 bases not matched to a gene; V was cut back by 1 base and J by 9 bases. CDR3 amino acids: CASSLTSGRLEQFF. CDR3 nucleotide sequence: TGTGCCAGCAGCTTGACTAGCGGGAGACTTGAGCAGTTCTTC. The full variable domain, completed using reference TRBV5-4 and TRBJ2-1, is ETGVTQSPTHLIKTRGQQVTLRCSSQSGHNTVSWYQQALGQGPQFIFQYYREEENGRGNFPPRFSGLQFPNYSSELNVNALELDDSALYLCASSLTSGRLEQFFGPGTRLTVL.